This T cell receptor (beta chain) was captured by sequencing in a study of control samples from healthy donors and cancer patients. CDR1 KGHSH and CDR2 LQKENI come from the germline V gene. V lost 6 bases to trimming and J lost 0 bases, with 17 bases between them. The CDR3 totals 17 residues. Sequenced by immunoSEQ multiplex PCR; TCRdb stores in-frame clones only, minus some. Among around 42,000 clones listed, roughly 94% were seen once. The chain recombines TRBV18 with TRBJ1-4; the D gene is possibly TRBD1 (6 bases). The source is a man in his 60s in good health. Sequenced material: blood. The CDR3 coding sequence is TGTGCCAGCTCCCCCCCGGGACACCTTGCAACTAATGAAAAACTGTTTTTT. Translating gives CASSPPGHLATNEKLFF.